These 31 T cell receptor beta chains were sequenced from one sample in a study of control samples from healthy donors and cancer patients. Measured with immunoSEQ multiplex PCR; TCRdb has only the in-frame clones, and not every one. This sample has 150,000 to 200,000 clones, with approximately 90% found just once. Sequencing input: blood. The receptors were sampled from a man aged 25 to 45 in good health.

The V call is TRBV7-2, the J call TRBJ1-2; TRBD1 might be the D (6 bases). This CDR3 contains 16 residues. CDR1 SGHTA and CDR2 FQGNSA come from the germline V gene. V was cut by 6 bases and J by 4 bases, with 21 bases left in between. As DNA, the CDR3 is TGTGCCAGCAGTCCCTCCAGGGGCACCTTTTCCTATGGCTACACCTTC. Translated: CASSPSRGTFSYGYTF.

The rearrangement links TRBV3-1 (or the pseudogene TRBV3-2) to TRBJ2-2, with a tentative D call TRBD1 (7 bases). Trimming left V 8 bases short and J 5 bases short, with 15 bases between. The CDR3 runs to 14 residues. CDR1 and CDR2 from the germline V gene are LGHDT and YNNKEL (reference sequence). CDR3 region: CASLRAGGTGELFF. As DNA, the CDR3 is TGTGCCAGCCTTCGGGCAGGGGGGACCGGGGAGCTGTTTTTT.

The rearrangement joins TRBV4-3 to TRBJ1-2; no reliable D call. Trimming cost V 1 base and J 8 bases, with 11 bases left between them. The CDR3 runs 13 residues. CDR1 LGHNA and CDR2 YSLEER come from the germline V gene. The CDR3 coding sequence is TGCGCCAGCAGCCAAGGGCGGGGTCTGGGCTACACCTTC. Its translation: CASSQGRGLGYTF.

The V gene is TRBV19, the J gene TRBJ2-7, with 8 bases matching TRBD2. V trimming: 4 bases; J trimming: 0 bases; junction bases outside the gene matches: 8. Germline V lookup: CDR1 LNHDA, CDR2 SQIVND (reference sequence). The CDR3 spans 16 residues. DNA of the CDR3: TGTGCCAGTAGTACAATAGCGGGGACGAGCTCCTACGAGCAGTACTTC. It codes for CASSTIAGTSSYEQYF.

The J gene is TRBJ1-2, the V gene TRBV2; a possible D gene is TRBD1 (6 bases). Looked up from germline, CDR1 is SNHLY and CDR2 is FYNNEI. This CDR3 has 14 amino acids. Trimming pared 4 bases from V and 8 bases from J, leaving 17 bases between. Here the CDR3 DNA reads TGTGCCAGCAGTGCCTTAGGGGGGGCGCTAGGCTACACCTTC. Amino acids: CASSALGGALGYTF.

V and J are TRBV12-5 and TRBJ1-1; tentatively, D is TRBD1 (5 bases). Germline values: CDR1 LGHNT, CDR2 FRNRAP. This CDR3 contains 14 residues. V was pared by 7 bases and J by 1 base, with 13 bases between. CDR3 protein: CASALPDKNTEAFF. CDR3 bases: TGTGCTAGTGCCCTACCGGACAAGAACACTGAAGCTTTCTTT.

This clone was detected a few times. The CDR3: CASSLDPSGPPHF. The CDR3 DNA reads TGTGCCAGCAGCTTGGATCCTTCAGGTCCCCCTCATTTT. The chain combines TRBV5-4 with TRBJ1-5, with D unresolved. The CDR3 spans 13 residues. Germline lookup yields CDR1 SGHNT and CDR2 YYREEE (reference sequence). The germline V and J ends were trimmed by 0 bases and 16 bases, with 17 bases remaining between them.

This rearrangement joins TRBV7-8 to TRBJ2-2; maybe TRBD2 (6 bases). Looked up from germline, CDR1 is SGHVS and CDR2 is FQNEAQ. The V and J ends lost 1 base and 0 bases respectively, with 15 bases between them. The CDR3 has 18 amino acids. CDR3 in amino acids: CASSLVLTTRTNTGELFF. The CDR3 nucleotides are TGTGCCAGCAGCTTAGTACTAACGACTAGAACGAACACCGGGGAGCTGTTTTTT.

The CDR3 DNA is TGTGCCAGCAGTTTCAGGGAGGGCGCGAGCTCCTACAATGAGCAGTTCTTC. Amino acids: CASSFREGASSYNEQFF. The genes are TRBV28 and TRBJ2-1; TRBD2 agrees at 7 bases. The CDR3 length is 17 residues. Germline V gives CDR1 MDHEN, CDR2 SYDVKM. Unmatched junction bases numbered 8, after V lost 3 bases and J lost 0 bases.

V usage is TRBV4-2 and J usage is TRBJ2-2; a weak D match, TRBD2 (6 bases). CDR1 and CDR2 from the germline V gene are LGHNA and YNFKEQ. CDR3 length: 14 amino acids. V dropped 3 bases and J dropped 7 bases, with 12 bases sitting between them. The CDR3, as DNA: TGTGCCAGCAGCCAGGAGGGCCGGAGCGGGGAGCTGTTTTTT. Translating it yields CASSQEGRSGELFF.

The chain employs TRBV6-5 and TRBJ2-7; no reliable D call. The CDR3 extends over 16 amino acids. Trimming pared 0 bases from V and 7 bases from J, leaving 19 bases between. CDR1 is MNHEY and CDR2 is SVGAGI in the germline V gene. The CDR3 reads CASSYSRTVNVMEQYF. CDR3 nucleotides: TGTGCCAGCAGTTACTCGAGGACGGTTAATGTTATGGAGCAGTACTTC.

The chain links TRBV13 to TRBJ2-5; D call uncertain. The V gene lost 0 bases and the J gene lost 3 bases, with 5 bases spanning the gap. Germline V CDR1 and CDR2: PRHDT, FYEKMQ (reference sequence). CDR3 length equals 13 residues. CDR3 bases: TGTGCCAGCAGCTTAGGGCCTAAAGAGACCCAGTACTTC. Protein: CASSLGPKETQYF.

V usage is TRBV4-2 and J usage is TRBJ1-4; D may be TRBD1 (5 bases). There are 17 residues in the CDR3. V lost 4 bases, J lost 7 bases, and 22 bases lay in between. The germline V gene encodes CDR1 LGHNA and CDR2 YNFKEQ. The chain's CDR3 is CASSRSLTGTQSEKLFF. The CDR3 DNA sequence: TGTGCCAGCAGCCGATCCCTCACCGGGACCCAGAGTGAAAAACTGTTTTTT.

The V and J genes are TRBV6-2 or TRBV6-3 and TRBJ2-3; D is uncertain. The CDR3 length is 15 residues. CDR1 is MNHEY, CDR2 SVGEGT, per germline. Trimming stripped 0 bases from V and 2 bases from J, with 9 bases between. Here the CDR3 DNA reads TGTGCCAGCAGTTACTCACCGGGCCTCACAGATACGCAGTATTTT. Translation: CASSYSPGLTDTQYF.

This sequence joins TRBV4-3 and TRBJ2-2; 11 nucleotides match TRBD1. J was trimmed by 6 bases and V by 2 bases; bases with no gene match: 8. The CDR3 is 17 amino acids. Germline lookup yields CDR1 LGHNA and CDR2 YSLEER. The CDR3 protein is CASSQNSGTGGSGELFF. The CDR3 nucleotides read TGCGCCAGCAGCCAAAACTCCGGGACAGGGGGTTCCGGGGAGCTGTTTTTT.

CDR3 DNA: TGCGCCAGCAGCTTGGGCGGGAGGACGGAAGCTTTCTTT. Protein: CASSLGGRTEAFF. This chain uses TRBV5-1 with TRBJ1-1; D ambiguous. V was trimmed by 0 bases and J by 8 bases, leaving 11 bases between them. Germline V CDR1 and CDR2: SGHRS, YFSETQ. The CDR3 has 13 residues.

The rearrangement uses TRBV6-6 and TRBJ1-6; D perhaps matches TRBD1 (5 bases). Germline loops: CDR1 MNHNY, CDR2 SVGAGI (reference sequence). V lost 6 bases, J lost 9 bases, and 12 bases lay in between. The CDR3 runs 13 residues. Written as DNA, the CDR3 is TGTGCCAGCAGACCAGGGATTAGTTCACCCCTCCACTTT. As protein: CASRPGISSPLHF.

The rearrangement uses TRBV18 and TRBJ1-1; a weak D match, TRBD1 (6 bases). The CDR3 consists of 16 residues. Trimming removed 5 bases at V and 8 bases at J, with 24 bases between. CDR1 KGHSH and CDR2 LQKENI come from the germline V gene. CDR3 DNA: TGTGCCAGCTCAATTGGGACCTTAATTGGACAGCAGGAAGCTTTCTTT. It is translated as CASSIGTLIGQQEAFF.

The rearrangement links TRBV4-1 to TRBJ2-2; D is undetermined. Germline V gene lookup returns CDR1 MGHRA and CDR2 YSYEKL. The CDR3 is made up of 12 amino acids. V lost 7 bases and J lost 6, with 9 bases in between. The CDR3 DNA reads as TGCGCCAGCACGGGCGCCCCCGGGGAGCTGTTTTTT. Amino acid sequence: CASTGAPGELFF.

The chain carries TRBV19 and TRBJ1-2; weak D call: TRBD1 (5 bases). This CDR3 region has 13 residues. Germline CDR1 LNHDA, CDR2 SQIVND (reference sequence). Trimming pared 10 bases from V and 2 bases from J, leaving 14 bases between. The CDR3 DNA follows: TGTGCCACTCGGGGGGACGGCAACTATGGCTACACCTTC. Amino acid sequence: CATRGDGNYGYTF.

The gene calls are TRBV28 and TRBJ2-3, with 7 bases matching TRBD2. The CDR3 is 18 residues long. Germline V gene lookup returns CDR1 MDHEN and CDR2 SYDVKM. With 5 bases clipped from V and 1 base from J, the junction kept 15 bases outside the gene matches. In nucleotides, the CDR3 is TGTGCCAGCAGTCCAGGGCAGGGAGGGTTCTCTCGCACAGATACGCAGTATTTT. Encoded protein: CASSPGQGGFSRTDTQYF. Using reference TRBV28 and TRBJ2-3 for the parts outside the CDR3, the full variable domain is DVKVTQSSRYLVKRTGEKVFLECVQDMDHENMFWYRQDPGLGLRLIYFSYDVKMKEKGDIPEGYSVSREKKERFSLILESASTNQTSMYLCASSPGQGGFSRTDTQYFGPGTRLTVL.

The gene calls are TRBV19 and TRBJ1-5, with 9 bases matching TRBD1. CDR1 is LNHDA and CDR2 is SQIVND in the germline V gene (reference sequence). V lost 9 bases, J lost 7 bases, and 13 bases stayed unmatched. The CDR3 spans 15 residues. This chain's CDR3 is CASVPGQGLGQPQHF. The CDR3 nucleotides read TGTGCCAGCGTACCGGGACAGGGTTTGGGACAGCCCCAGCATTTT. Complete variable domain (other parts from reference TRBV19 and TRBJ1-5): DGGITQSPKYLFRKEGQNVTLSCEQNLNHDAMYWYRQDPGQGLRLIYYSQIVNDFQKGDIAEGYSVSREKKESFPLTVTSAQKNPTAFYLCASVPGQGLGQPQHFGDGTRLSIL.

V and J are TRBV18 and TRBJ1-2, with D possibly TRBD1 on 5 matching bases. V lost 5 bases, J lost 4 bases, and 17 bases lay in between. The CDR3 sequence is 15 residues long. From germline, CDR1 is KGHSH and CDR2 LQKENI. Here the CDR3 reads CASSLSLDGGYGYTF. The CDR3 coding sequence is TGTGCCAGCTCATTGAGCCTAGACGGGGGCTATGGCTACACCTTC.

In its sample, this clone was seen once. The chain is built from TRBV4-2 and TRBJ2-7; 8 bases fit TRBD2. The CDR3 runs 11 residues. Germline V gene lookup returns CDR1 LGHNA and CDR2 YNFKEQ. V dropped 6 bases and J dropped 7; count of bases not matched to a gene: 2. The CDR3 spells CASRASGEQYF. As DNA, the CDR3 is TGTGCCAGCAGGGCTAGCGGGGAGCAGTACTTC.

The chain's CDR3 is CSVELGPLAKNIQYF. The CDR3 nucleotides are TGCAGCGTTGAATTGGGACCACTAGCCAAAAACATTCAGTACTTC. The V and J genes are TRBV29-1 and TRBJ2-4; D is perhaps TRBD1 or TRBD2 (5 bases each). The CDR3 spans 15 residues. Germline V CDR1 and CDR2: SQVTM, ANQGSEA. V lost 2 bases to trimming and J lost 0 bases, with 11 bases between them.

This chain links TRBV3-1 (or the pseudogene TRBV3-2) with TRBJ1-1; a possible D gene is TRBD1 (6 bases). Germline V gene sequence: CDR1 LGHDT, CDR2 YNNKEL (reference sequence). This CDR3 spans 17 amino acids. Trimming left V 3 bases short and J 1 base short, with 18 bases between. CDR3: CASSQNRQEARNTEAFF. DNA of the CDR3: TGTGCCAGCAGCCAGAACCGACAGGAAGCTAGGAACACTGAAGCTTTCTTT.

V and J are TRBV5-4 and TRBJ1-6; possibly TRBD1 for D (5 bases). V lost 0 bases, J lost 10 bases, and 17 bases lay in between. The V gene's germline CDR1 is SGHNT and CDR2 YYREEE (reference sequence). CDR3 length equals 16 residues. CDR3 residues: CASSLGTRSGGSPLHF. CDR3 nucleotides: TGTGCCAGCAGCTTGGGTACGAGGTCCGGGGGGTCACCCCTCCACTTT.

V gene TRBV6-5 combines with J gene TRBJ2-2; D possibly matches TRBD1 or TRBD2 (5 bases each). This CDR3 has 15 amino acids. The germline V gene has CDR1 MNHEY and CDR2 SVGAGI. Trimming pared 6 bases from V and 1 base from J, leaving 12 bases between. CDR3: CASRPGTVNTGELFF. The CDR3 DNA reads TGTGCCAGCAGACCCGGGACGGTGAACACCGGGGAGCTGTTTTTT.

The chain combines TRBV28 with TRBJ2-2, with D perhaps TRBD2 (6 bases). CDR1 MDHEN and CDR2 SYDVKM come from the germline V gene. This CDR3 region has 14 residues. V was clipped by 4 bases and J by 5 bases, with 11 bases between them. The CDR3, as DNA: TGTGCCAGCAGTTCAGCGGGTAGGACCGGGGAGCTGTTTTTT. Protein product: CASSSAGRTGELFF.

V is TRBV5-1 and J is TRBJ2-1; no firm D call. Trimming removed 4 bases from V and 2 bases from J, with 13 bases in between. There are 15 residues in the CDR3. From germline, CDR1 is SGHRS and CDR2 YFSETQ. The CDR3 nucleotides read TGCGCCAGCAGCCCGTACTCTGGCGCCTACAATGAGCAGTTCTTC. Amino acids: CASSPYSGAYNEQFF.

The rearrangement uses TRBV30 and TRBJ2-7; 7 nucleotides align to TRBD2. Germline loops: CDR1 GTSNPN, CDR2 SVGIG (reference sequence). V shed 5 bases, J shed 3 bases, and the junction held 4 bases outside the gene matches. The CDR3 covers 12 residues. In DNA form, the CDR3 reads TGTGCCTGGGGGAGGGGAGGCTACGAGCAGTACTTC. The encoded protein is CAWGRGGYEQYF.